This paragraph reports one T cell receptor (beta chain). The CDR3 runs 14 residues. Germline assignment: CDR1 SNHLY and CDR2 FYNNEI. V was clipped by 5 bases and J by 4 bases, with 14 bases between them. The sample comes from a study of T cells after posttransplantation cyclophosphamide. The table came from immunoSEQ multiplex PCR; TCRdb's copy has only in-frame clones and leaves some out. The sample records about 66,000 clones, 90% to 95% being singletons. V is TRBV2 and J is TRBJ1-2; tentatively, D is TRBD1 (5 bases). This receptor was identified in a woman in her 30s in good health and a related stem cell transplant donor. Sequencing was carried out using PBMCs. CDR3 DNA: TGTGCCAGCAGTATGGGGGGAGCTAGCTATGGCTACACCTTC. Amino acids: CASSMGGASYGYTF.